The rows below give T cell receptor beta chains drawn from one sample of a study of blood T cells in healthy people across ages. In TCRdb, the 5' RACE reads were re-called with MiXCR into one record per CDR3 protein. The sample consists of around 1,600,000 distinct CDR3 sequences, around 40% of them appearing once. The specimen sequenced was blood. Every receptor here comes from a woman between 18 and 30 years old in good health. Both conserved end residues are part of each CDR3. The D gene is left open where the match is weak. Rows give clone size only sometimes, using once, few, many, or a class for an expanded clone.

abundance	v_gene	d_gene	j_gene	CDR3aa	CDR3nt
NA	TRBV6-5	NA	TRBJ2-3	CASSSGGSVTDTQYF	TGTGCCAGCAGTAGTGGGGGTAGCGTAACGGATACGCAGTATTTT
NA	TRBV7-2	NA	TRBJ1-1	CASSLAHTRVRGTEAFF	TGTGCCAGCAGCTTAGCCCACACACGGGTCCGGGGGACTGAAGCTTTCTTT
NA	TRBV12-3/TRBV12-4	TRBD1	TRBJ2-7	CASSSPRQGKTYEQYF	TGTGCCAGCAGTTCCCCCCGACAGGGCAAGACCTACGAGCAGTACTTC
few	TRBV27	TRBD2	TRBJ2-7	CASSSRLLASGASYEQYF	TGTGCCAGCAGTAGCCGCCTACTAGCTAGCGGGGCTTCCTACGAGCAGTACTTC
few	TRBV27	NA	TRBJ1-5	CASSSEGGPPYSNQPQHF	TGTGCCAGCAGTTCGGAGGGGGGCCCCCCTTATAGCAATCAGCCCCAGCATTTT
few	TRBV20-1	NA	TRBJ2-1	CSAIRDYNEQFF	TGCAGTGCTATCCGGGATTACAATGAGCAGTTCTTC
NA	TRBV10-3	NA	TRBJ1-1	CACTGEGTTEAFF	TGTGCCTGTACGGGGGAGGGGACCACTGAAGCTTTCTTT
many	TRBV9	NA	TRBJ2-7	CASSVASSYEQYF	TGTGCCAGCAGCGTAGCGTCCTCCTACGAGCAGTACTTC
NA	TRBV20-1	TRBD1	TRBJ1-1	CSAPDRVGTEAFF	TGCAGTGCTCCCGACAGGGTCGGCACTGAAGCTTTCTTT
NA	TRBV4-1	NA	TRBJ2-2	CASSQQGNTRELFF	TGCGCCAGCAGCCAGCAGGGGAACACCAGGGAGCTGTTTTTT
NA	TRBV6-5	TRBD2	TRBJ2-5	CASSYGLAYGQYF	TGTGCCAGCAGTTATGGACTAGCCTACGGGCAGTACTTC
NA	TRBV12-3/TRBV12-4	NA	TRBJ1-6	CVSSRARNSPLHF	TGTGTCAGCAGTAGGGCGCGGAATTCACCCCTCCACTTT
NA	TRBV24-1	TRBD2	TRBJ2-1	CATSGQRAGGSSYNEQFF	TGTGCCACCAGTGGCCAAAGAGCGGGCGGGAGCTCCTACAATGAGCAGTTCTTC
NA	TRBV20-1	TRBD2	TRBJ2-7	CSAPKSSGRAKNEQYF	TGCAGTGCACCGAAGTCTAGCGGGAGGGCTAAGAACGAGCAGTACTTC
NA	TRBV7-2	NA	TRBJ2-7	CASTRETGFSYEQYF	TGTGCCAGCACCCGCGAAACAGGGTTCTCCTACGAGCAGTACTTC
few	TRBV4-3	TRBD1	TRBJ1-2	CASSPGDRVYGYTF	TGCGCCAGCAGCCCGGGGGACAGGGTCTATGGCTACACCTTC
NA	TRBV9	NA	TRBJ2-7	CASSAPEALSYNEQYF	TGTGCCAGCAGCGCCCCCGAAGCATTGTCCTACAATGAGCAGTACTTC
NA	TRBV5-5	TRBD2	TRBJ2-7	CASSLARASGLYEQYF	TGTGCCAGCAGCTTGGCCAGGGCTAGCGGGCTCTACGAGCAGTACTTC
NA	TRBV20-1	TRBD2	TRBJ2-1	CGGASGNKQFF	TGCGGAGGGGCTAGCGGCAATAAGCAGTTCTTC
few	TRBV18	NA	TRBJ2-1	CASSPPSGYTDEYYNEQFF	TGTGCCAGCTCACCACCGTCGGGTTATACCGATGAGTACTACAATGAGCAGTTCTTC
few	TRBV28	TRBD1	TRBJ2-3	CASSATGTGQDTQYF	TGTGCCAGCAGTGCCACCGGGACAGGGCAAGATACGCAGTATTTT
NA	TRBV9	TRBD2	TRBJ2-1	CASSATSREWNEQFF	TGTGCCAGCAGCGCGACTAGCCGGGAGTGGAATGAGCAGTTCTTC
few	TRBV7-2	TRBD2	TRBJ2-7	CASSLRLAGGHQDEQYF	TGTGCCAGCAGCTTACGGCTAGCGGGGGGTCATCAAGACGAGCAGTACTTC
few	TRBV29-1	NA	TRBJ1-1	CSVEIGQNTEAFF	TGCAGCGTTGAAATCGGGCAGAACACTGAAGCTTTCTTT
NA	TRBV6-1	TRBD1	TRBJ1-1	CASSVRGRIAFF	TGTGCCAGCAGTGTCAGGGGGCGCATAGCTTTCTTT
NA	TRBV6-5	NA	TRBJ1-5	CASSYSRDGQPQHF	TGTGCCAGCAGTTATTCTAGGGACGGACAGCCCCAGCATTTT
NA	TRBV20-1	TRBD2	TRBJ2-1	CSARQPGGAREQFF	TGCAGTGCTAGACAGCCGGGAGGGGCCCGGGAGCAGTTCTTC